The T cell receptor beta chain under discussion was sequenced for a study of CD8 T cells in Susac syndrome. Study-wide context: Sequenced Susac syndrome patients included more than five with clinically active disease and about eight in remission.

The RNA input was about 0.5 to 1 ug, and it was reverse transcribed with random hexamers. The amplification used immunoSEQ multiplex PCR on TCR beta CDR3; it spanned 54 Vbeta and 13 Jbeta. TCRdb called the immunoSEQ multiplex PCR reads again in MiXCR, with one record for every CDR3 protein. Of approximately 180,000 distinct CDR3 sequences detected, more than 85% appear once; the ten largest clones hold 0.087%. CDR1 is MNHEY, CDR2 SMNVEV, per germline (reference sequence). The germline V and J ends were trimmed by 6 bases and 3 bases, with 14 bases remaining between them. The CDR3 consists of 14 residues.

V gene TRBV27 combines with J gene TRBJ1-1; a possible D gene is TRBD1 (5 bases). What was sequenced was CD4+ T cells from PBMCs. The receptor was derived from a human donor with Susac syndrome. The CDR3 here is CASRPGGPHTEAFF. The DNA of the CDR3 is TGTGCCAGCAGGCCCGGGGGACCTCACACTGAAGCTTTCTTT.